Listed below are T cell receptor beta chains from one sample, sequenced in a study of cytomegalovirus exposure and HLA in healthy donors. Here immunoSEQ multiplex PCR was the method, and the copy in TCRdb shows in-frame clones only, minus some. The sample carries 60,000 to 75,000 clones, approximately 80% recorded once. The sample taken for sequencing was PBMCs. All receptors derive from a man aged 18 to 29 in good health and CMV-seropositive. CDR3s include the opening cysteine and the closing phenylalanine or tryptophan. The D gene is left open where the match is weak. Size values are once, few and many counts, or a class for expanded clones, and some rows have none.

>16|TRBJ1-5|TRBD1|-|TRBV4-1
CASSQGDRVSEQPQHF
TGCGCCAGCAGCCAAGGGGACAGGGTGTCCGAACAGCCCCAGCATTTT
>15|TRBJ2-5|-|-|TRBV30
CAWSVGAGLQETQYF
TGTGCCTGGAGTGTAGGGGCGGGGCTCCAAGAGACCCAGTACTTC
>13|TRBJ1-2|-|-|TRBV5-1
CASSPTGENGYTF
TGCGCCAGCAGCCCAACGGGGGAAAATGGCTACACCTTC
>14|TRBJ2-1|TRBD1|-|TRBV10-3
CAAEDRGLRNEQFF
TGTGCCGCGGAGGACAGGGGGCTTCGCAATGAGCAGTTCTTC
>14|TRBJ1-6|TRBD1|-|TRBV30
CAWSNGTGSSPLHF
TGTGCCTGGAGTAACGGGACAGGGAGTTCACCCCTCCACTTT
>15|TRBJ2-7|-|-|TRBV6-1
CASRPGLGKSYEQYF
TGTGCCAGCAGACCCGGACTCGGCAAGTCCTACGAGCAGTACTTC
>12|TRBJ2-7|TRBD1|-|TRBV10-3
CAIGGGGYEQYF
TGTGCCATAGGGGGCGGAGGCTACGAGCAGTACTTC
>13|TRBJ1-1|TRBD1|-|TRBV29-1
CSARTGSSTEAFF
TGCAGCGCTCGGACAGGCAGTTCCACTGAAGCTTTCTTT
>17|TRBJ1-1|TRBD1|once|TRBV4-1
CASSQEGQGARGTEAFF
TGCGCCAGCAGCCAAGAAGGACAGGGGGCTCGGGGAACTGAAGCTTTCTTT
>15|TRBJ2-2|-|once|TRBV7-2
CASSYNLGEVGELFF
TGTGCCAGCAGCTATAACCTTGGGGAGGTCGGGGAGCTGTTTTTT
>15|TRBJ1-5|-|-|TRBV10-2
CASSEYVNSNQPQHF
TGCGCCAGCAGTGAGTATGTCAACTCGAATCAGCCCCAGCATTTT
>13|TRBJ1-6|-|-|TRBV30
CASTPVPGSPLHF
TGTGCCTCCACCCCGGTCCCAGGGTCACCCCTCCACTTT
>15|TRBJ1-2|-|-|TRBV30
CAGAGTSTFNYGYTF
TGTGCCGGAGCCGGGACATCGACCTTTAACTATGGCTACACCTTC
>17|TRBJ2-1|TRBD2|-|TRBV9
CASSVGLAGGPLDEQFF
TGTGCCAGCAGCGTAGGGCTAGCGGGAGGGCCATTAGATGAGCAGTTCTTC
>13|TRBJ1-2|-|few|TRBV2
CASRWALSSGYTF
TGTGCCAGCAGGTGGGCCTTATCGTCAGGCTACACCTTC
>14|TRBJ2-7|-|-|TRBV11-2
CASSRTRGTYEQYF
TGTGCCAGCAGCCGGACTAGGGGGACCTACGAGCAGTACTTC
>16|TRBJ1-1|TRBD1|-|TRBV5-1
CASSQRTGGTNTEAFF
TGCGCCAGCAGCCAGCGCACAGGGGGGACGAACACTGAAGCTTTCTTT
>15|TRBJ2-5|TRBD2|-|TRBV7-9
CASSLTSGGIETQYF
TGTGCCAGCAGCTTGACTAGCGGGGGAATTGAGACCCAGTACTTC
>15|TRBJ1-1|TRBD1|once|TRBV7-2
CASSDRQGPNTEAFF
TGTGCCAGCAGCGACCGACAGGGCCCGAACACTGAAGCTTTCTTT
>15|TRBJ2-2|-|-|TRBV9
CASSVGGVGTGELFF
TGTGCCAGCAGCGTAGGTGGAGTCGGTACCGGGGAGCTGTTTTTT
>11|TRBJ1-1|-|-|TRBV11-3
CASSLGGEAFF
TGTGCCAGCAGCTTAGGAGGTGAAGCTTTCTTT
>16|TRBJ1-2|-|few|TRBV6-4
CASSDGTDSANYGYTF
TGTGCCAGCAGTGACGGAACCGACAGCGCGAACTATGGCTACACCTTC
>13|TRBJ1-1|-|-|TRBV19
CASTPAGRTEAFF
TGTGCCAGTACCCCTGCGGGCCGAACTGAAGCTTTCTTT
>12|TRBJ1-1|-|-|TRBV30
CAWSATGPEAFF
TGTGCCTGGAGTGCGACAGGCCCTGAAGCTTTCTTT
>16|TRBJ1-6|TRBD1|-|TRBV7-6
CASSLLGQTYNSPLHF
TGTGCCAGCAGCTTACTGGGACAGACCTATAATTCACCCCTCCACTTT
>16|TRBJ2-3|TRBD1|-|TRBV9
CASSPRTGGRDHTQYF
TGTGCCAGCAGCCCCCGGACAGGGGGGAGGGACCATACGCAGTATTTT
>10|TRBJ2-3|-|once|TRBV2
CATSVDTQYF
TGTGCCACGTCGGTAGATACGCAGTATTTT
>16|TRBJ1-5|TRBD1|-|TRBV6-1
CASSVRQGRGNQPQHF
TGTGCCAGCAGTGTCCGACAGGGTCGTGGCAATCAGCCCCAGCATTTT
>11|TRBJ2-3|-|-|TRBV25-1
CASSLADTQYF
TGTGCCAGCAGTTTAGCAGATACGCAGTATTTT
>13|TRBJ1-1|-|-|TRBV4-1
CASSQGSARGAFF
TGCGCCAGCAGCCAAGGGTCGGCTCGGGGAGCTTTCTTT
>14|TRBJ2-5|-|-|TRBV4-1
CASSHPGYIETQYF
TGCGCCAGCAGCCATCCAGGGTATATCGAGACCCAGTACTTC
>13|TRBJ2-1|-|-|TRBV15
CATSRRLDPEQFF
TGTGCCACCAGCAGGCGACTAGATCCTGAGCAGTTCTTC
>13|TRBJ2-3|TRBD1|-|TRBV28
CASGDSRTDTQYF
TGTGCCAGCGGGGACAGCCGCACAGATACGCAGTATTTT
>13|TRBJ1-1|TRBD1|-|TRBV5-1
CASSLVQGPEAFF
TGCGCCAGCAGCTTGGTACAGGGGCCTGAAGCTTTCTTT
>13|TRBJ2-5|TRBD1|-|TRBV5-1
CASSLGDRETQYF
TGCGCCAGCAGCTTGGGGGACAGAGAGACCCAGTACTTC
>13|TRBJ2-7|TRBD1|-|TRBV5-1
CASSSRDSYEQYF
TGCGCCAGCAGCTCCCGGGACAGCTACGAGCAGTACTTC
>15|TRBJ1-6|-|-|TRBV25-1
CASSETTEDGSPLHF
TGTGCCAGCAGTGAAACGACGGAGGACGGATCACCCCTCCACTTT
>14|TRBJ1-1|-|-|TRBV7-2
CASSLELVGGRAFF
TGTGCCAGCAGCTTAGAGCTGGTAGGAGGGAGAGCTTTCTTT
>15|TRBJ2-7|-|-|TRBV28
CASSFRTGGTYEQYF
TGTGCCAGCAGTTTTAGGACAGGCGGGACCTACGAGCAGTACTTC
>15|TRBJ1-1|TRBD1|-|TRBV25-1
CASSEPGQGVPEAFF
TGTGCCAGCAGTGAACCGGGACAGGGGGTTCCTGAAGCTTTCTTT
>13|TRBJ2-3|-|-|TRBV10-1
CASNGHHTDTQYF
TGCGCCAGCAACGGACACCACACAGATACGCAGTATTTT
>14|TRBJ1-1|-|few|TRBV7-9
CASSLQGSVTEAFF
TGTGCCAGCAGCTTACAGGGGAGTGTCACTGAAGCTTTCTTT
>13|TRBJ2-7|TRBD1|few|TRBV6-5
CASSWGQNYEQYF
TGTGCCAGCAGTTGGGGACAGAACTACGAGCAGTACTTC
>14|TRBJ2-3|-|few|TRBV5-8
CASSLDPGADTQYF
TGTGCCAGCAGCTTGGATCCAGGGGCGGATACGCAGTATTTT
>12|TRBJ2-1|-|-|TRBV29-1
CSVEGQVDEQFF
TGCAGCGTTGAAGGACAGGTCGATGAGCAGTTCTTC
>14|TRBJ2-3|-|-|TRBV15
CATSRGGSTDTQYF
TGTGCCACCAGCAGAGGCGGGAGCACAGATACGCAGTATTTT
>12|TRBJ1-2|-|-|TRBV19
CASSPGNYGYTF
TGTGCCAGTAGTCCGGGGAACTATGGCTACACCTTC
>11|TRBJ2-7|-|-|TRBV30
CAWSALYEQYF
TGTGCCTGGAGTGCCCTCTACGAGCAGTACTTC
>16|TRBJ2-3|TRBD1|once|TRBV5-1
CASTLGGTGFSDTQYF
TGCGCCAGCACCCTTGGGGGGACAGGGTTCTCAGATACGCAGTATTTT